The 5 T cell receptor beta chains reported below all come from one sample, sequenced in a study of blood T cell repertoires in COVID-19. Sequencing was performed with immunoSEQ multiplex PCR; in TCRdb, only in-frame clones are kept and a portion is missing. The sample holds approximately 300,000 clones, around 88% seen once. Specimen: peripheral blood. These receptors were collected from a woman aged 50 to 60 with acute or convalescent COVID-19.

In the case of this clone: The sample carries other DNA sequences with the same CDR3. The V call is TRBV5-1, the J call TRBJ2-2; possible D gene TRBD2, 6 bases. In germline, CDR1 is SGHRS, CDR2 YFSETQ. The length of the CDR3 is 14 residues. V was pared by 0 bases and J by 6 bases, with 9 bases between. The CDR3 bases are TGCGCCAGCAGCTTGGCCGGAGGGCCCGGGGAGCTGTTTTTT. It encodes CASSLAGGPGELFF. Together with reference TRBV5-1 and TRBJ2-2, the CDR3 gives the full variable domain: KAGVTQTPRYLIKTRGQQVTLSCSPISGHRSVSWYQQTPGQGLQFLFEYFSETQRNKGNFPGRFSGRQFSNSRSEMNVSTLELGDSALYLCASSLAGGPGELFFGEGSRLTVL.

This clone was recorded only once. V and J are TRBV4-1 and TRBJ2-5, with D perhaps matching TRBD1 (5 bases). This CDR3 is built from 18 residues. CDR1 and CDR2 (germline): MGHRA, YSYEKL. The ends were cut back, 0 bases at V and 0 bases at J, with 17 bases in the middle. This CDR3 reads CASSQESIRVPYQETQYF. In nucleotides, the CDR3 is TGCGCCAGCAGCCAAGAAAGCATCAGGGTTCCGTACCAAGAGACCCAGTACTTC.

The chain carries TRBV7-9 and TRBJ2-3, with D possibly being TRBD2 (6 bases). Trimming took off 3 bases at V and 2 bases at J, with 9 bases between the two ends. Germline CDR1 is SEHNR and CDR2 is FQNEAQ (reference sequence). The CDR3 is 14 amino acids. The DNA for the CDR3 is TGTGCCAGCAGCTTGCTAGCGAACACAGATACGCAGTATTTT. This translates into CASSLLANTDTQYF.

The chain uses TRBV19 and TRBJ2-7; D gene unclear. Germline values: CDR1 LNHDA, CDR2 SQIVND (reference sequence). CDR3 length equals 15 residues. V was shortened by 6 bases and J by 6 bases, with 21 bases between the two germline ends. In nucleotides, the CDR3 is TGTGCCAGTAGCAGTTTGGCTAGTTCCGGTCTCGAGCAGTACTTC. Translated, it gives CASSSLASSGLEQYF.

This rearrangement joins TRBV4-1 to TRBJ2-1, with TRBD1 as a possible D gene (5 bases). CDR1 MGHRA and CDR2 YSYEKL come from the germline V gene. The CDR3 runs to 16 residues. Trimming left V 4 bases short and J 6 bases short, with 19 bases between. CDR3 DNA: TGCGCCAGCAGCCCTAGGGTCTCGACAGAAACCAATGAGCAGTTCTTC. Translating it yields CASSPRVSTETNEQFF.